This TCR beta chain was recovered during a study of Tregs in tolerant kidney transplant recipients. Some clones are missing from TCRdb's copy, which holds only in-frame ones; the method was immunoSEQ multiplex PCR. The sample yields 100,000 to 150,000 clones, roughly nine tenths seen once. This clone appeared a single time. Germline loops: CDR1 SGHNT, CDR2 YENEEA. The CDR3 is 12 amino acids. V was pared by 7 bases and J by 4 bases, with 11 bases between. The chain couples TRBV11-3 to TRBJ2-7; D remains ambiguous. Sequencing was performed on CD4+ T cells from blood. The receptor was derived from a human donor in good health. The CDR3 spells CASIDTNYEQYF. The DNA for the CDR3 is TGTGCCAGCATCGACACAAATTACGAGCAGTACTTC. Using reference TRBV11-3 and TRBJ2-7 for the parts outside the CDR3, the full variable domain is EAGVVQSPRYKIIEKKQPVAFWCNPISGHNTLYWYLQNLGQGPELLIRYENEEAVDDSQLPKDRFSAERLKGVDSTLKIQPAELGDSAVYLCASIDTNYEQYFGPGTRLTVT.